The 12 T cell receptor beta chains presented below share a single source sample, sequenced in a study of T cell responses to AZD1222 COVID-19 vaccine. The method was immunoSEQ multiplex PCR; TCRdb's version includes in-frame clones alone and lacks a portion of them. The sample includes 95,000 to 150,000 clones, about 88% of them seen just once. The specimen comprised peripheral blood, sampled on day 0 of AZD1222 vaccination. These receptors all stem from an adult in good health.

The V gene is TRBV5-6, the J gene TRBJ2-1; 13 nucleotides line up with TRBD2. V trimming: 2 bases; J trimming: 10 bases; junction bases outside the gene matches: 6. The length of the CDR3 is 15 residues. CDR1 and CDR2 (germline): SGHDT, YYEEEE. CDR3 DNA sequence: TGTGCCAGCAGCTTTGGACTAGCGGGAGATGGAGAGCAGTTCTTC. Its protein product is CASSFGLAGDGEQFF.

This clone has just one count. This sequence joins TRBV3-1 (or the pseudogene TRBV3-2) and TRBJ2-7; perhaps D is TRBD1 or TRBD2 (5 bases each). The CDR3 has 16 amino acids. Trimming removed 4 bases from V and 0 bases from J, with 16 bases in between. Germline CDR1 and CDR2: LGHDT and YNNKEL (reference sequence). The CDR3 DNA sequence: TGTGCCAGCAGCCTGGGGCGGCTAGCAGTCTCCTACGAGCAGTACTTC. Translated, it gives CASSLGRLAVSYEQYF.

This chain uses TRBV5-1 with TRBJ2-7; no reliable D call. The length of the CDR3 is 13 residues. Trimming cost V 3 bases and J 0 bases, with 7 bases left between them. Germline V CDR1 and CDR2: SGHRS, YFSETQ. DNA for the CDR3: TGCGCCAGCAGCTCAAAAGGCTCCTACGAGCAGTACTTC. It is translated as CASSSKGSYEQYF.

This sequence joins TRBV28 and TRBJ1-4; 9 bases fit TRBD1. V lost 7 bases and J lost 7; bases outside the gene matches: 13. The length of the CDR3 is 16 residues. From germline, CDR1 is MDHEN and CDR2 SYDVKM. The DNA for the CDR3 is TGTGCCAGCACCTTAGCCGGGACAGGGTTTGGTGAAAAACTGTTTTTT. Translated, it gives CASTLAGTGFGEKLFF.

V usage is TRBV19 and J usage is TRBJ2-3; a possible D gene is TRBD2 (6 bases). Per germline, CDR1 LNHDA and CDR2 SQIVND (reference sequence). V gave up 4 bases and J gave up 6 bases, with 11 bases separating them. The CDR3 spans 13 residues. Written as DNA, the CDR3 is TGTGCCAGTAGTAGGGACTCTTGGGATACGCAGTATTTT. Amino acids: CASSRDSWDTQYF.

The chain joins TRBV10-1 to TRBJ1-2; TRBD1 might be the D (5 bases). Germline loops: CDR1 WNHNN, CDR2 SYGVQD (reference sequence). With 3 bases removed from V and 4 bases from J, the gap between germline ends came to 9 bases. CDR3 length: 13 residues. This chain's CDR3 is CASSDQTAYGYTF. The CDR3, as DNA: TGCGCCAGCAGTGACCAGACAGCCTATGGCTACACCTTC.

V usage is TRBV11-2 and J usage is TRBJ2-3; 10 positions match TRBD2. CDR3 size: 14 residues. J was trimmed by 2 bases and V by 6 bases; bases with no gene match: 2. The germline gives CDR1 SGHAT, CDR2 FQNNGV. The CDR3 protein is CASRLAGYTDTQYF. The CDR3 nucleotides read TGTGCCAGCAGACTAGCGGGGTACACAGATACGCAGTATTTT.

This clone was seen only a few times. The chain links TRBV19 to TRBJ1-4; 7 bases are a match to TRBD1. CDR3 length: 16 residues. The germline V gene encodes CDR1 LNHDA and CDR2 SQIVND (reference sequence). Trimming cost V 5 bases and J 3 bases; bases outside gene matches: 9. The CDR3 protein is CASSGQTGQANEKLFF. In DNA form, the CDR3 reads TGTGCCAGTAGTGGACAAACCGGACAGGCTAATGAAAAACTGTTTTTT.

This sequence joins TRBV29-1 and TRBJ2-7; possibly TRBD1 for D (5 bases). CDR1 and CDR2 (germline): SQVTM, ANQGSEA. This CDR3 has 15 residues. Trimming removed 1 base from V and 0 bases from J, with 13 bases in between. The CDR3 here is CSVEGGRGLSYEQYF. The CDR3 DNA reads TGCAGCGTTGAAGGAGGTAGGGGCCTCTCCTACGAGCAGTACTTC.

The V and J genes are TRBV6-5 and TRBJ2-2; D gene ambiguous. From germline, CDR1 is MNHEY and CDR2 SVGAGI. This CDR3 is built from 13 residues. Trimming removed 6 bases at V and 9 bases at J, with 14 bases between. CDR3: CASRPSDNRELFF. The CDR3 DNA reads TGTGCCAGCAGGCCGTCCGATAACCGGGAGCTGTTTTTT.

The gene calls are TRBV11-3 and TRBJ1-1; possibly TRBD1 for D (5 bases). Germline CDR1 SGHNT, CDR2 YENEEA. The CDR3 totals 13 residues. V was clipped by 0 bases and J by 7 bases, with 9 bases between them. The CDR3 DNA sequence: TGTGCCAGCAGCTTAGATGGGGACGGTGAAGCTTTCTTT. Encoded protein: CASSLDGDGEAFF.

The V and J genes are TRBV24-1 and TRBJ2-3; D is uncertain. The length of the CDR3 is 10 residues. Germline V gene data show CDR1 as KGHDR and CDR2 as SFDVKD. V lost 8 bases to trimming and J lost 10 bases, with 9 bases between them. The CDR3 DNA follows: TGTGCCACCACCCGCCTGGCGCAGTATTTT. Its protein is CATTRLAQYF.